This note documents a single T cell receptor (beta chain) sequence. What it recognizes is unknown. This entry comes from a study of OX40 agonist ivuxolimab in advanced cancers. Overall study findings and caveats: Partial responders at 0.1-3.0 mg/kg had among the lowest clonal expansion.

Some clones are missing from TCRdb's copy, which holds only in-frame ones; the method was immunoSEQ multiplex PCR. The data contain some 30,000 clones, roughly 80% of them singletons. The CDR3 loop spans 15 amino acids. The germline gives CDR1 MNHNY, CDR2 SVGAGI (reference sequence). Between the trimmed V and J ends, which lost 7 bases and 1 base, there was a span of 15 bases. Sequencing was performed on CD4+ or CD8+ T cells sorted from blood, taken in a trial of the OX40 agonist ivuxolimab. This clonotype originated in an adult with an advanced solid tumor such as melanoma, head and neck, liver or kidney cancer. This chain links TRBV6-6 with TRBJ2-3; tentatively, D is TRBD1 (7 bases). The CDR3 DNA sequence: TGTGCCAGCATTGGGACAGCGGGCCGCACAGATACGCAGTATTTT. It specifies CASIGTAGRTDTQYF.